A selection of T cell receptor beta chains follows, all from one sample in a study of cytomegalovirus exposure and HLA in healthy donors. Assay: immunoSEQ multiplex PCR; the TCRdb copy retains only in-frame clones and omits some. The data show about 130,000 clones, with roughly 70% seen just once and 3.1% held by the top ten. Sequenced input: PBMCs. The receptors here all came from a man in his forties in good health and CMV-seronegative. Both conserved end residues are part of each CDR3. Each record gives: J gene, D gene, V gene, CDR3 protein. A D gene is named only where the DNA matches it firmly.

J: TRBJ1-1; D: .; V: TRBV19; CDR3: CASSKRVTEAFF
J: TRBJ2-1; D: .; V: TRBV14; CDR3: CASSQSMTREQFF
J: TRBJ2-2; D: .; V: TRBV5-1; CDR3: CASSWDTLTGELFF
J: TRBJ2-5; D: .; V: TRBV7-6; CDR3: CASSLGSLQETQYF
J: TRBJ2-1; D: TRBD2; V: TRBV5-1; CDR3: CASSISGDSYNEQFF
J: TRBJ1-2; D: TRBD1; V: TRBV9; CDR3: CASSPGQGASGYTF
J: TRBJ2-7; D: TRBD2; V: TRBV7-9; CDR3: CSSGGGAGEQYF
J: TRBJ2-7; D: TRBD1; V: TRBV7-2; CDR3: CASSPFPGQGYEQYF
J: TRBJ2-1; D: TRBD2; V: TRBV30; CDR3: CAWRSGRAHNEQFF
J: TRBJ1-4; D: TRBD1; V: TRBV28; CDR3: CASSSSGTGAREKLFF
J: TRBJ1-1; D: TRBD1; V: TRBV2; CDR3: CASRWTGNTEAFF
J: TRBJ1-2; D: .; V: TRBV5-5; CDR3: CASSLDRNYGYTF
J: TRBJ2-3; D: .; V: TRBV30; CDR3: CAWSTTADTQYF
J: TRBJ2-3; D: TRBD2; V: TRBV29-1; CDR3: CSVCGDGGLATDTQYF
J: TRBJ2-7; D: .; V: TRBV6-5; CDR3: CASSYSAAGSYEQYF
J: TRBJ2-7; D: .; V: TRBV19; CDR3: CASSGGVSYEQYF
J: TRBJ2-5; D: TRBD2; V: TRBV7-6; CDR3: CASSLAGGPGETQYF
J: TRBJ2-1; D: TRBD1; V: TRBV11-1; CDR3: CASSPGGSYNEQFF
J: TRBJ2-5; D: TRBD2; V: TRBV29-1; CDR3: CSVEWTSGGPSQETQYF
J: TRBJ1-6; D: .; V: TRBV10-3; CDR3: CAIGGTGPEDSPLHF
J: TRBJ2-7; D: TRBD1; V: TRBV6-5; CDR3: CASSRTGDPGEQYF
J: TRBJ2-7; D: .; V: TRBV7-8; CDR3: CASQTSAGPTLYEQYF
J: TRBJ2-5; D: TRBD1; V: TRBV6-6; CDR3: CASTGGPETQYF
J: TRBJ2-7; D: TRBD1; V: TRBV9; CDR3: CASSAGQGPTYEQYF
J: TRBJ2-5; D: TRBD1; V: TRBV29-1; CDR3: CSAGQLGEETQYF
J: TRBJ2-3; D: .; V: TRBV9; CDR3: CASSVGAFGTDTQYF
J: TRBJ1-4; D: TRBD1; V: TRBV6-1; CDR3: CASSGRQGSTNEKLFF
J: TRBJ2-5; D: .; V: TRBV5-1; CDR3: CASSLGVQPGQETQYF
J: TRBJ2-7; D: .; V: TRBV30; CDR3: CAWSDSSDEQYF
J: TRBJ2-1; D: TRBD2; V: TRBV28; CDR3: CASRPIGRRVIPHEQFF
J: TRBJ1-6; D: TRBD1; V: TRBV7-6; CDR3: CASPKGIRGRDSPLHF
J: TRBJ2-1; D: TRBD2; V: TRBV10-3; CDR3: CAISDQTSGRGNEQFF
J: TRBJ2-1; D: .; V: TRBV7-9; CDR3: CASSSRDRYNEQFF
J: TRBJ2-1; D: TRBD2; V: TRBV28; CDR3: CASSPVSGSRNEQFF
J: TRBJ2-7; D: .; V: TRBV30; CDR3: CAWSVGQGSYEQYF
J: TRBJ1-6; D: .; V: TRBV5-4; CDR3: CASSLEDSNNSPLHF
J: TRBJ2-3; D: TRBD2; V: TRBV9; CDR3: CASSPRLAGLDTQYF
J: TRBJ1-4; D: .; V: TRBV5-1; CDR3: CASSAGGANEKLFF
J: TRBJ2-2; D: .; V: TRBV20-1; CDR3: CSARTTGELFF
J: TRBJ2-2; D: TRBD1; V: TRBV18; CDR3: CASSQPPGTGGTGELFF
J: TRBJ1-2; D: .; V: TRBV5-4; CDR3: CASRRGWRDYGYTF
J: TRBJ2-2; D: TRBD2; V: TRBV4-3; CDR3: CASSQVAAGGGSFTGELFF
J: TRBJ2-7; D: TRBD1; V: TRBV6-1; CDR3: CASSEQGTGGYEQYF
J: TRBJ2-2; D: TRBD2; V: TRBV18; CDR3: CASSPSISGITGELFF
J: TRBJ2-5; D: TRBD2; V: TRBV25-1; CDR3: CASSEFRRLAGEETQYF
J: TRBJ2-3; D: TRBD2; V: TRBV9; CDR3: CASSVGGLARSDTQYF
J: TRBJ1-1; D: TRBD1; V: TRBV6-5; CDR3: CASSSGQDPENTEAFF
J: TRBJ1-6; D: .; V: TRBV7-2; CDR3: CASSLAGRRAGNSPLHF
J: TRBJ2-7; D: TRBD2; V: TRBV4-3; CDR3: CASSQEAGAPEQYF
J: TRBJ1-1; D: .; V: TRBV18; CDR3: CASSPPSREGTEAFF
J: TRBJ2-2; D: TRBD2; V: TRBV6-1; CDR3: CASSDPAGGWTGELFF
J: TRBJ2-1; D: TRBD2; V: TRBV28; CDR3: CASSRYGTSGYNEQFF
J: TRBJ1-5; D: TRBD1; V: TRBV30; CDR3: CACPPQGARSNQPQHF